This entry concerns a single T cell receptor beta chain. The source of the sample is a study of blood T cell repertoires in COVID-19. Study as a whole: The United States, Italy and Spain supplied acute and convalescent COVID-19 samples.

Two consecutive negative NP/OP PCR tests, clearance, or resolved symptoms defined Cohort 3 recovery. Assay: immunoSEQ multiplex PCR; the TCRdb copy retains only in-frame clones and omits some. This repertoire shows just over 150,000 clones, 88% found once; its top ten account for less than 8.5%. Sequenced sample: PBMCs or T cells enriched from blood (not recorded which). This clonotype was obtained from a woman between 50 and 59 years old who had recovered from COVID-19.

The CDR3 sequence: CASSQDRGNFYEQYF. The CDR3 DNA reads as TGTGCCAGCAGCCAGGACAGGGGAAACTTTTACGAGCAGTACTTC. The rearrangement uses TRBV7-2 and TRBJ2-7, with 9 bases matching TRBD1. CDR3 length: 15 amino acids. CDR1 and CDR2 from the germline V gene are SGHTA and FQGNSA. V lost 5 bases and J lost 4; bases outside the gene matches: 9.